The T cell receptor beta chain described here comes from a study of blood T cell repertoires in COVID-19. Study-level background: Sites across the United States, Italy and Spain contributed samples from acute and convalescent COVID-19.

Symptom resolution, clearance, or two negative PCRs marked donors in Cohort 3 as recovered. Germline V CDR1 and CDR2: LGHNA, YNFKEQ. Trimming took 5 bases from V and 3 from J, leaving 14 bases between them. The CDR3 length is 15 residues. Original methodology: Using reference gene primer amplification, nucleated cell counts were estimated. Repertoires were generated with immunoSEQ multiplex PCR, while TCRdb's copy carries only in-frame clones and drops some. V, J and clone size were drawn from that table, and D and trimming were deduced from the DNA. There are approximately 500,000 clones in the sample; 88% occur only once, and 1.5% to 2% lies in the top ten.

The material sequenced was PBMCs or T cells enriched from blood (not recorded which). The receptor was isolated from a middle-aged woman who had recovered from COVID-19. The V and J genes are TRBV4-2 and TRBJ1-5; possibly TRBD1 for D (5 bases). The CDR3 spells CASSRDYQYNQPQHF. CDR3 nucleotide sequence: TGTGCCAGCAGCAGGGACTACCAGTACAATCAGCCCCAGCATTTT.